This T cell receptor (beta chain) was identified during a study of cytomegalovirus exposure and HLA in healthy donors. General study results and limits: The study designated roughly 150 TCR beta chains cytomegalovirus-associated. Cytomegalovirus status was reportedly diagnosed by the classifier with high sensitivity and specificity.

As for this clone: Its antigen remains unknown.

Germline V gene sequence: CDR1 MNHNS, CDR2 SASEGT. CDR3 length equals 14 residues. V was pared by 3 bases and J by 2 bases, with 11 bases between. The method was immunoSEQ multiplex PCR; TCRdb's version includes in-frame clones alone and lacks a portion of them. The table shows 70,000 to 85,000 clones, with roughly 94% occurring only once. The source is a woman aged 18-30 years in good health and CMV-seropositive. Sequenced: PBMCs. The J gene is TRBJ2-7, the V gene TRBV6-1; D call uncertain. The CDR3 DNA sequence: TGTGCCAGCAGTGATGAGATAGTCGCCTACGAGCAGTACTTC. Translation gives CASSDEIVAYEQYF.